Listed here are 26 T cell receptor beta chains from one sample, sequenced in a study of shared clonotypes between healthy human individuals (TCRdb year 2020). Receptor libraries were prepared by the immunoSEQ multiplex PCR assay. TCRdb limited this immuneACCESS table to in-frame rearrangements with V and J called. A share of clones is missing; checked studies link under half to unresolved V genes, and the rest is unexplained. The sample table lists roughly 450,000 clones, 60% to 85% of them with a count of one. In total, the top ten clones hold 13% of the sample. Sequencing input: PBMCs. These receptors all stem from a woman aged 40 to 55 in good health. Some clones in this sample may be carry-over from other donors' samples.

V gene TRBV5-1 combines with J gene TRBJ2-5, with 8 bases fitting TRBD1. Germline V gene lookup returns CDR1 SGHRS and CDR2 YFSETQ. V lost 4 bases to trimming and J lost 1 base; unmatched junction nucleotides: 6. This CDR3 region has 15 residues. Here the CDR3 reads CASSQLGQGQETQYF. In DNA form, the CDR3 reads TGCGCCAGCAGCCAATTAGGACAGGGCCAAGAGACCCAGTACTTC.

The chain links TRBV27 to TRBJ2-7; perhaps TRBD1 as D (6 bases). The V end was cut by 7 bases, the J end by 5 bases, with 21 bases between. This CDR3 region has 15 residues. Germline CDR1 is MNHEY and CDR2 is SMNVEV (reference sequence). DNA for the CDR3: TGTGCCAGCACCATCCTCCCGGGACAAACTAACGAGCAGTACTTC. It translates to CASTILPGQTNEQYF.

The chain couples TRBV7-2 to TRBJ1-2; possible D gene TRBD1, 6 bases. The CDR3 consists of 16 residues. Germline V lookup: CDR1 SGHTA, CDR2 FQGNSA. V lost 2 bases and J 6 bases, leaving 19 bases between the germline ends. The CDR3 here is CASSLTGGGATNGYTF. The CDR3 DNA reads TGTGCCAGCAGCTTAACTGGGGGGGGCGCGACGAATGGCTACACCTTC.

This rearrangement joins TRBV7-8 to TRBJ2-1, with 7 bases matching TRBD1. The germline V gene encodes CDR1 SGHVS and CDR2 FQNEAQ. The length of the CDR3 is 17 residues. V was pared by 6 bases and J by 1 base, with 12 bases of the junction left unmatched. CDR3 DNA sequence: TGTGCCAGCAGGAAACTACAGGGGCCAAGTTCCTACAATGAGCAGTTCTTC. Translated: CASRKLQGPSSYNEQFF.

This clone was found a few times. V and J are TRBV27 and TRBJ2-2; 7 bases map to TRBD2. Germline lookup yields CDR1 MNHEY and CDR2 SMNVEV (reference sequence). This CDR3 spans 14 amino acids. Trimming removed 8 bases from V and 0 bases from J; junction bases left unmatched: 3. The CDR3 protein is CASRGLTNTGELFF. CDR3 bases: TGTGCCAGCCGGGGACTAACGAACACCGGGGAGCTGTTTTTT.

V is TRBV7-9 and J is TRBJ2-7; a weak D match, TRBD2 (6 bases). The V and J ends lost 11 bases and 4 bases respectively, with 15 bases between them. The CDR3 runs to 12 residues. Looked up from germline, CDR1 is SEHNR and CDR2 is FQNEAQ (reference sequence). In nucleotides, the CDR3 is TGTGCCCTCGGAGGGAGGAGGTACGAGCAGTACTTC. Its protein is CALGGRRYEQYF.

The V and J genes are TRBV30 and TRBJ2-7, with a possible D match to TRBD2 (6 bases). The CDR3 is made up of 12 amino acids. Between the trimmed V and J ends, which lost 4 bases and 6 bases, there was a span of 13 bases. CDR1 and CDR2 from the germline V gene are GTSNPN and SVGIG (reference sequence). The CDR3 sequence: CAWNFGGVEQYF. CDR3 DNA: TGTGCCTGGAATTTTGGAGGGGTCGAGCAGTACTTC.

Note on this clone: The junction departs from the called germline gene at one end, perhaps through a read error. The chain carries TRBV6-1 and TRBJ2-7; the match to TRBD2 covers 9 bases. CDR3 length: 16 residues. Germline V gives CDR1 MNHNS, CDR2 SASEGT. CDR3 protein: CAISEVTSGNSYEQYF. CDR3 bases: TGTGCCATCAGTGAGGTGACTAGCGGCAACTCCTACGAGCAGTACTTC.

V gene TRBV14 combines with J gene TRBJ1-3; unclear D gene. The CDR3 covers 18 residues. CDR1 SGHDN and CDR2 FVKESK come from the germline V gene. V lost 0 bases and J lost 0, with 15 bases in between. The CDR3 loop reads CASSQDRLGISSGNTIYF. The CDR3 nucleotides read TGTGCCAGCAGCCAAGATCGTTTGGGGATAAGCTCTGGAAACACCATATATTTT.

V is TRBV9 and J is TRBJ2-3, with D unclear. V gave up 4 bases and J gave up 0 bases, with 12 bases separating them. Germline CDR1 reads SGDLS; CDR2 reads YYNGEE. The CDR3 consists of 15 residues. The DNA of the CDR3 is TGTGCCAGCAGCCCCCAGGCGGCTAGCACAGATACGCAGTATTTT. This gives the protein CASSPQAASTDTQYF.

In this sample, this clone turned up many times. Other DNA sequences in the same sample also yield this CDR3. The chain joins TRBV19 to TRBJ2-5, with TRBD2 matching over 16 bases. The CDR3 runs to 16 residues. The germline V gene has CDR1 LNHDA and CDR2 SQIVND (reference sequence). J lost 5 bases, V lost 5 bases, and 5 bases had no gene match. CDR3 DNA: TGTGCCAGTAGTTTCGGGACTAGCGGGAGGGGGGAGACCCAGTACTTC. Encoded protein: CASSFGTSGRGETQYF.

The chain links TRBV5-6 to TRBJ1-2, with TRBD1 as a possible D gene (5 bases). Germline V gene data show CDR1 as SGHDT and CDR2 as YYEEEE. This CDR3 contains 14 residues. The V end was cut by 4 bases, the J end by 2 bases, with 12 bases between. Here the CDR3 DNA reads TGTGCCAGCAGCCCGGACGGGGGAAACTATGGCTACACCTTC. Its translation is CASSPDGGNYGYTF. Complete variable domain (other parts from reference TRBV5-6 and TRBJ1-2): DAGVTQSPTHLIKTRGQQVTLRCSPKSGHDTVSWYQQALGQGPQFIFQYYEEEERQRGNFPDRFSGHQFPNYSSELNVNALLLGDSALYLCASSPDGGNYGYTFGSGTRLTVV.

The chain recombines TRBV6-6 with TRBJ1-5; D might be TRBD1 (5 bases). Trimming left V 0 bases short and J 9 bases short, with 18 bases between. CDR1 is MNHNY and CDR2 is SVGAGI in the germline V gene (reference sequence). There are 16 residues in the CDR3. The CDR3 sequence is CASSYSGRVVGRPQHF. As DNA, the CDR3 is TGTGCCAGCAGTTACTCAGGCAGGGTCGTTGGCAGGCCCCAGCATTTT.

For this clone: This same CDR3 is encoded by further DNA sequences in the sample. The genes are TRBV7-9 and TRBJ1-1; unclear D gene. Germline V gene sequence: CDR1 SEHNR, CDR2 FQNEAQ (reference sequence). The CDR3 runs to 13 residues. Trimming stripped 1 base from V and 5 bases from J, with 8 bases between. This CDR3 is CASSLGGGTEAFF. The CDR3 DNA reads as TGTGCCAGCAGCTTAGGGGGTGGGACTGAAGCTTTCTTT. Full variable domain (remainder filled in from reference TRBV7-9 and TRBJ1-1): DTGVSQNPRHKITKRGQNVTFRCDPISEHNRLYWYRQTLGQGPEFLTYFQNEAQLEKSRLLSDRFSAERPKGSFSTLEIQRTEQGDSAMYLCASSLGGGTEAFFGQGTRLTVV.

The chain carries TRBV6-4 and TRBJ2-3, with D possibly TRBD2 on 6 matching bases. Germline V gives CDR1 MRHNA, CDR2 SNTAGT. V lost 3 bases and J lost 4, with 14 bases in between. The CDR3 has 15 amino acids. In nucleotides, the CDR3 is TGTGCCAGCAGTGAAGGGACTGGGGCGGCAGATACGCAGTATTTT. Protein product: CASSEGTGAADTQYF.

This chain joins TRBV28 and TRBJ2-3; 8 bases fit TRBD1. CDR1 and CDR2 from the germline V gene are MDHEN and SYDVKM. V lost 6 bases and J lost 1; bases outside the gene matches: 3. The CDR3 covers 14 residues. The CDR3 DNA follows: TGTGCCAGCAGGACGGACAGGGGCACAGATACGCAGTATTTT. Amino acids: CASRTDRGTDTQYF.

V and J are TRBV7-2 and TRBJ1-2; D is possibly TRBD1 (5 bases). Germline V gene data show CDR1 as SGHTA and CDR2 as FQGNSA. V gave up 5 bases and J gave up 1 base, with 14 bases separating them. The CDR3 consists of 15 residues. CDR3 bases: TGTGCCAGCAGCGCTTCAGGGCTCTATAACTATGGCTACACCTTC. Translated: CASSASGLYNYGYTF.

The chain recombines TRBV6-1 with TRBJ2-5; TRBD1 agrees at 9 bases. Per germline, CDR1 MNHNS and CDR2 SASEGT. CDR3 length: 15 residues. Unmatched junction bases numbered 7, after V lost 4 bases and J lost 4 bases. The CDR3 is CASSGRQGVAETQYF. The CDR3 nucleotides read TGTGCCAGCAGTGGCCGACAGGGGGTGGCAGAGACCCAGTACTTC.

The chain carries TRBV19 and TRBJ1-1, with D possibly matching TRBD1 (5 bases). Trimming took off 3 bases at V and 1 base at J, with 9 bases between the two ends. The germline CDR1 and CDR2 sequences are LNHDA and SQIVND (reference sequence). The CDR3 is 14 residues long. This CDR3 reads CASSIPQGNTEAFF. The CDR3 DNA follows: TGTGCCAGTAGTATTCCTCAGGGGAACACTGAAGCTTTCTTT.

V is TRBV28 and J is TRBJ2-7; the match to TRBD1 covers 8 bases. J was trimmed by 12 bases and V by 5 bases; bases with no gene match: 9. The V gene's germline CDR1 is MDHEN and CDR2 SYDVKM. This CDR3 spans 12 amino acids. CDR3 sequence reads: CASSLSRDRPYF. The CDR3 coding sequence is TGTGCCAGCAGTCTGTCCCGGGACAGGCCGTACTTC.

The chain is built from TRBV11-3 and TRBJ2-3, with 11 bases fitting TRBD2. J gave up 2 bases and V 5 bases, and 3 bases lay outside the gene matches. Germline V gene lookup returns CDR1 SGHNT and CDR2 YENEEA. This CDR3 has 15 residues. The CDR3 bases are TGTGCCAGCAGCCCGGGACTAGCGGCCACAGATACGCAGTATTTT. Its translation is CASSPGLAATDTQYF. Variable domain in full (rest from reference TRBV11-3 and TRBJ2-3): EAGVVQSPRYKIIEKKQPVAFWCNPISGHNTLYWYLQNLGQGPELLIRYENEEAVDDSQLPKDRFSAERLKGVDSTLKIQPAELGDSAVYLCASSPGLAATDTQYFGPGTRLTVL.

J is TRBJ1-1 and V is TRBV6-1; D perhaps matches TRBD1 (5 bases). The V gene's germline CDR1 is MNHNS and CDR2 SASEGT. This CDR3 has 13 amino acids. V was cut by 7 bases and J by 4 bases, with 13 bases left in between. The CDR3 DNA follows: TGTGCCAGCAACGGCCGAGGGGTCACTGAAGCTTTCTTT. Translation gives CASNGRGVTEAFF.

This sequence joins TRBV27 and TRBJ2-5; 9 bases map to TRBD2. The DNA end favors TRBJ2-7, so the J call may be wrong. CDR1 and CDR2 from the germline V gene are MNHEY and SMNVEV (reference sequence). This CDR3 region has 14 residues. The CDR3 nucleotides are TGTGCCAGCAGTTTACTAGCGGGATCCCACGAGCAGTACTTC. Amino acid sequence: CASSLLAGSHEQYF.

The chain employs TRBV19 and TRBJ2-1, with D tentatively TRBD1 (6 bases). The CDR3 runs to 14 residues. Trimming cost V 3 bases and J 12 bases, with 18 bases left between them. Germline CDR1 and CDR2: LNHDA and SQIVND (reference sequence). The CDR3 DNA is TGTGCCAGTAGTATGGGGGCCCACAGGGTCGTGCAGTTCTTC. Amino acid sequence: CASSMGAHRVVQFF.

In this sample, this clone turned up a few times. CDR3 in amino acids: CASGGGQGNQPQHF. The CDR3 nucleotides read TGTGCCAGCGGTGGTGGACAGGGCAATCAGCCCCAGCATTTT. The chain is built from TRBV6-6 and TRBJ1-5; 7 bases match TRBD1. CDR3 size: 14 residues. Germline V gene sequence: CDR1 MNHNY, CDR2 SVGAGI (reference sequence). J was trimmed by 2 bases and V by 8 bases; bases with no gene match: 6.

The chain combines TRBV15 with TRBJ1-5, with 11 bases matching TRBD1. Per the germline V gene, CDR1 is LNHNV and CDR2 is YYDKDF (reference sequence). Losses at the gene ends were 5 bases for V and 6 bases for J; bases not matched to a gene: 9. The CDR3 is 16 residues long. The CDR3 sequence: CATSGGQGAFSQPQHF. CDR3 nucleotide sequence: TGTGCCACCAGCGGAGGACAGGGGGCGTTCAGTCAGCCCCAGCATTTT.